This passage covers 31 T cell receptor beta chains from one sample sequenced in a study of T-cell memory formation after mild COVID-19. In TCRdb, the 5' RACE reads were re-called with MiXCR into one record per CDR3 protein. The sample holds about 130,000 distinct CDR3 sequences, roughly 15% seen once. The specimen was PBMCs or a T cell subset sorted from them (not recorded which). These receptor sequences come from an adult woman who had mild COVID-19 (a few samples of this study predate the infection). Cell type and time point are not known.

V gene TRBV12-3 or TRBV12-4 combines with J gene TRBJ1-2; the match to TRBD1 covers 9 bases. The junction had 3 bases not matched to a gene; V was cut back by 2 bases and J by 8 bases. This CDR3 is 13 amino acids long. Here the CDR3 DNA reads TGTGCCAGCAGTTTAACAGGGGGCGGGGGCTACACCTTC. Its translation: CASSLTGGGGYTF.

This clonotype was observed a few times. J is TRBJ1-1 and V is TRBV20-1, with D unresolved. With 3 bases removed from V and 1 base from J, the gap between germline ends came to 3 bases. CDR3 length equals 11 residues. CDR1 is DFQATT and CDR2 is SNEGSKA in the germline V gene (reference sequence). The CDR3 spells CSASSNTEAFF. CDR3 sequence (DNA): TGCAGTGCTAGTTCGAACACTGAAGCTTTCTTT.

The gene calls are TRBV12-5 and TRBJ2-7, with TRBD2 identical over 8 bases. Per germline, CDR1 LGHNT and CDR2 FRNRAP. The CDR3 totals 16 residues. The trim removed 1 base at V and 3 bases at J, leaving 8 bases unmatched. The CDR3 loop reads CASGLGSGGPFYEQYF. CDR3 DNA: TGTGCTAGTGGTTTGGGGTCGGGAGGGCCTTTCTACGAGCAGTACTTC.

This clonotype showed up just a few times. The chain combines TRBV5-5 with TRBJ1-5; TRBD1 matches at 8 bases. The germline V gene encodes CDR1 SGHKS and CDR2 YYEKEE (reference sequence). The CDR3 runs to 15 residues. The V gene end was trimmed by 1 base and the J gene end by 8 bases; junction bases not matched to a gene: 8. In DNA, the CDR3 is TGTGCCAGCAGCTTGCAGGGACAGGACTTCAAGCCCCAGCATTTT. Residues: CASSLQGQDFKPQHF.

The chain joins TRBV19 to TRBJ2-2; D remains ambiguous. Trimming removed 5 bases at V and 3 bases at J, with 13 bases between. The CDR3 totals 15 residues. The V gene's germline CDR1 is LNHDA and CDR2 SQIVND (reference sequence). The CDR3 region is CASSDVWGYTGELFF. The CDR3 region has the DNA TGTGCCAGTAGTGACGTGTGGGGTTACACCGGGGAGCTGTTTTTT.

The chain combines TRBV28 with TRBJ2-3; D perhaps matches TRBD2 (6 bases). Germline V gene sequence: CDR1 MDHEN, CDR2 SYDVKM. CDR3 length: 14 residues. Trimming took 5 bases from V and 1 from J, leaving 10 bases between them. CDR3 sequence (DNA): TGTGCCAGCAGTCTCGGGACTCGCACAGATACGCAGTATTTT. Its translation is CASSLGTRTDTQYF. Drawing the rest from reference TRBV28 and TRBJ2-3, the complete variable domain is DVKVTQSSRYLVKRTGEKVFLECVQDMDHENMFWYRQDPGLGLRLIYFSYDVKMKEKGDIPEGYSVSREKKERFSLILESASTNQTSMYLCASSLGTRTDTQYFGPGTRLTVL.

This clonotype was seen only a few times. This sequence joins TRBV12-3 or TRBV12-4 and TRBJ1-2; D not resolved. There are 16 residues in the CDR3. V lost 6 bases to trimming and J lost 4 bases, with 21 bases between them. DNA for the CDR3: TGTGCCAGCAGCTCTGACGCGGTTCTCGGCCCCTATGGCTACACCTTC. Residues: CASSSDAVLGPYGYTF.

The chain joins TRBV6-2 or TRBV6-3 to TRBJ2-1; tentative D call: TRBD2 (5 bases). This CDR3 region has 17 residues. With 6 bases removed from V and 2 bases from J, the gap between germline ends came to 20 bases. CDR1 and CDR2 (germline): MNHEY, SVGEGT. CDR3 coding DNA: TGTGCCAGCAGCTCCAACCGGGGTTCTCGCCCCTACAATGAGCAGTTCTTC. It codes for CASSSNRGSRPYNEQFF.

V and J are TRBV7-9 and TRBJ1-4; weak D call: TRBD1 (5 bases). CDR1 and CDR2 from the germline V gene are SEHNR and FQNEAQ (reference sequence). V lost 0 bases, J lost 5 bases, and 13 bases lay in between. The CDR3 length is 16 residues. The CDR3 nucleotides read TGTGCCAGCAGCTTAGCCATGGCAGGGACGAATGAAAAACTGTTTTTT. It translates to CASSLAMAGTNEKLFF.

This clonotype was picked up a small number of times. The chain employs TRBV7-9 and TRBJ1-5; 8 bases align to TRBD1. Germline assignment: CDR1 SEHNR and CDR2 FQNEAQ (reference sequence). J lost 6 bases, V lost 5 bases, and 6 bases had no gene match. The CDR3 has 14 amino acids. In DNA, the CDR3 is TGTGCCAGCAGCGCCGGGACAGGACGTCAGCCCCAGCATTTT. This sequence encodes CASSAGTGRQPQHF.

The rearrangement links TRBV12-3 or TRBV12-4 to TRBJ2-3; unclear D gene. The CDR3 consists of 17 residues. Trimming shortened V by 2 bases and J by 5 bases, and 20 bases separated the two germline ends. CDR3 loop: CASSLISAGLPVDTQYF. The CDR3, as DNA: TGTGCCAGCAGTTTAATCTCCGCCGGGCTACCAGTAGATACGCAGTATTTT.

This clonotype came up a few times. CDR3 bases: TGCGCCAGCAGCAAGGACGGCCTCTCTGGAAACACCATATATTTT. Its protein is CASSKDGLSGNTIYF. V gene TRBV5-1 combines with J gene TRBJ1-3; no clear D gene. Trimming cost V 4 bases and J 0 bases, with 11 bases left between them. This CDR3 is 15 amino acids long. The germline V gene encodes CDR1 SGHRS and CDR2 YFSETQ.

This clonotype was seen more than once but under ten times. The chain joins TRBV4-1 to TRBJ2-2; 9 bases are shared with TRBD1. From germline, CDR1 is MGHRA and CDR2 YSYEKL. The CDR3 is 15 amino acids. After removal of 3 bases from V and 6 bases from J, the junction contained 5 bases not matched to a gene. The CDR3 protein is CASSHRGQGSGELFF. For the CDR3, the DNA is TGCGCCAGCAGCCATAGGGGACAGGGATCCGGGGAGCTGTTTTTT.

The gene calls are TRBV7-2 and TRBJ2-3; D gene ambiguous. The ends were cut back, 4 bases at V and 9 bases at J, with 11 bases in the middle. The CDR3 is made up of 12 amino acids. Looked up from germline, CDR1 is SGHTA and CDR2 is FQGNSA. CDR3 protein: CASSSLFHTQYF. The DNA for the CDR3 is TGTGCCAGCAGCTCACTTTTCCACACGCAGTATTTT.

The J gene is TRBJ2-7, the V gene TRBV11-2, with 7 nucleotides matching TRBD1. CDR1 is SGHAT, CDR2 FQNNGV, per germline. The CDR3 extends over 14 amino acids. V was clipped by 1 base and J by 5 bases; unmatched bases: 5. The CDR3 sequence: CASSLGGQIDEQYF. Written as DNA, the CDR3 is TGTGCCAGCAGCTTAGGGGGACAGATCGACGAGCAGTACTTC. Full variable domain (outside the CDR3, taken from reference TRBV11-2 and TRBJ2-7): EAGVAQSPRYKIIEKRQSVAFWCNPISGHATLYWYQQILGQGPKLLIQFQNNGVVDDSQLPKDRFSAERLKGVDSTLKIQPAKLEDSAVYLCASSLGGQIDEQYFGPGTRLTVT.

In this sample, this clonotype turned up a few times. The CDR3 region has the DNA TGTGCCAGCAGTCCCCACTCGTCCGGGTACCAAGAGACCCAGTACTTC. Amino acids: CASSPHSSGYQETQYF. The rearrangement joins TRBV12-3 or TRBV12-4 to TRBJ2-5; D uncertain. Trimming stripped 5 bases from V and 0 bases from J, with 16 bases between. The CDR3 runs 16 residues.

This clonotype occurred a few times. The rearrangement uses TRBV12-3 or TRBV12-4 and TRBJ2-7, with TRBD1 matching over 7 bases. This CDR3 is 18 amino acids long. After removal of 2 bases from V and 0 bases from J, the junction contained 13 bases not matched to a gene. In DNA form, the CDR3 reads TGTGCCAGCAGTTTAAGTCCCCTCGGTGGGACAGTCTCCTACGAGCAGTACTTC. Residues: CASSLSPLGGTVSYEQYF.

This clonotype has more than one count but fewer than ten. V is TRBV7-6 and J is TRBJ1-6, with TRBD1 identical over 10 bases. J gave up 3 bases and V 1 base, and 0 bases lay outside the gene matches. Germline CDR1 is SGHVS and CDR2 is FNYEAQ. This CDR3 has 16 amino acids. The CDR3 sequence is CASSLGTGGYNSPLHF. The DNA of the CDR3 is TGTGCCAGCAGCTTAGGGACAGGGGGCTATAATTCACCCCTCCACTTT.

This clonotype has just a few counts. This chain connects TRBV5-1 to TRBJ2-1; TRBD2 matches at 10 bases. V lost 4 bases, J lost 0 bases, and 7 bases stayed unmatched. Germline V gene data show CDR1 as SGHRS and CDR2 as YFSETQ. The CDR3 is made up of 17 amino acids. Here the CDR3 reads CASSALAGMSSYNEQFF. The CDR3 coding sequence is TGCGCCAGCAGCGCACTAGCGGGGATGAGCTCCTACAATGAGCAGTTCTTC.

The CDR3 DNA follows: TGCAGTGCTAGAGATCAAGGTCCCTCGGTCAAGTTCTTC. It codes for CSARDQGPSVKFF. The chain combines TRBV20-1 with TRBJ2-1; D gene ambiguous. The CDR3 contains 13 residues. Trimming removed 0 bases at V and 14 bases at J, with 17 bases between. CDR1 and CDR2 (germline): DFQATT, SNEGSKA (reference sequence).

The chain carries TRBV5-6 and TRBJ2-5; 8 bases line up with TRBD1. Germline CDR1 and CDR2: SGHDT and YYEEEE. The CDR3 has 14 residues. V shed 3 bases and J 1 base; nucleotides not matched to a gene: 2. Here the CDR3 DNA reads TGTGCCAGCAGCTGGGGGACAGGCCAAGAGACCCAGTACTTC. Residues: CASSWGTGQETQYF.

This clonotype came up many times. The CDR3 region is CASSYEGSPNEQFF. CDR3 bases: TGTGCCAGCAGTTACGAAGGTAGCCCGAATGAGCAGTTCTTC. V and J are TRBV6-5 and TRBJ2-1, with D uncertain. From germline, CDR1 is MNHEY and CDR2 SVGAGI. The CDR3 has 14 amino acids. The V and J ends lost 2 bases and 7 bases respectively, with 12 bases between them.

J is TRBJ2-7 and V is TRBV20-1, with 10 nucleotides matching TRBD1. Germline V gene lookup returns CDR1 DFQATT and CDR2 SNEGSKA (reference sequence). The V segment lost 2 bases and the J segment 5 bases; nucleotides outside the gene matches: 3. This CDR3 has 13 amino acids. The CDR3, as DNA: TGCAGTGCTAGAACGGGACAGGGGAACGAGCAGTACTTC. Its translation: CSARTGQGNEQYF.

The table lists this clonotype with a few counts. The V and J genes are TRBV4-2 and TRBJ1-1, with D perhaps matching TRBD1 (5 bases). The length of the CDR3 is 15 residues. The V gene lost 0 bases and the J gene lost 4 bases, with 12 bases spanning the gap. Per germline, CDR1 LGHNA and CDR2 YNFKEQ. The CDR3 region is CASSQDGTSSTEAFF. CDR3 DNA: TGTGCCAGCAGCCAAGATGGGACCTCCAGCACTGAAGCTTTCTTT.

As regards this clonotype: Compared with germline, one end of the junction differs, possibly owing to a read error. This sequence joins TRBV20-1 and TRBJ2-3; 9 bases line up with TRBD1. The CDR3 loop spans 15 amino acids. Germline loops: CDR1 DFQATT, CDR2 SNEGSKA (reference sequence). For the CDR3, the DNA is TGCAGTGCGAGAGACGGGGACAGGGCCACAGATACGCAGTATTTT. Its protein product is CSARDGDRATDTQYF.

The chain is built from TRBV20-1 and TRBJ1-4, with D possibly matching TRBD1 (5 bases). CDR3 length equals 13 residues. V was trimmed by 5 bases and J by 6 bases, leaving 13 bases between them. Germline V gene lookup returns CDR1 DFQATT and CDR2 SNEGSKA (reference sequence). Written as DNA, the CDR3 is TGCAGTGCTGTGCAGGGCGGTGATGAAAAACTGTTTTTT. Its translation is CSAVQGGDEKLFF.

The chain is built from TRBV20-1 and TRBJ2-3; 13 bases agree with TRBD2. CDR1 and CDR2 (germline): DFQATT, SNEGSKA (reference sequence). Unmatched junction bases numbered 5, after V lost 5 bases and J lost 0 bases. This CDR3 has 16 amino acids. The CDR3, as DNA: TGCAGTGCTTTTGGACTAGCGGGGGCTAGCACAGATACGCAGTATTTT. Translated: CSAFGLAGASTDTQYF.

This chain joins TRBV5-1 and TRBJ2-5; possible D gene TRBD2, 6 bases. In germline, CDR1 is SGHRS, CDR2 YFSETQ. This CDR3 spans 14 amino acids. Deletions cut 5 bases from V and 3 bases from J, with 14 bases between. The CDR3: CASRWGGGEETQYF. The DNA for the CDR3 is TGCGCCAGCAGATGGGGAGGTGGGGAAGAGACCCAGTACTTC.

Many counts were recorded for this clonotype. DNA of the CDR3: TGTGCCAGCAGTTCAGGGAACACTGAAGCTTTCTTT. This codes for CASSSGNTEAFF. This chain uses TRBV12-3 or TRBV12-4 with TRBJ1-1; no definite D call. CDR3 length equals 12 residues. Trimming cost V 4 bases and J 1 base, with 4 bases left between them.

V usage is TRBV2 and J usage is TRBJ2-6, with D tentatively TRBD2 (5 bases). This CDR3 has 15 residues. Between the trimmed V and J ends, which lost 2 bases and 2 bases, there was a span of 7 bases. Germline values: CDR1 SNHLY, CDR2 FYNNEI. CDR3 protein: CASSEIGAGANVLTF. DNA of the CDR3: TGTGCCAGCAGTGAAATCGGGGCTGGGGCCAACGTCCTGACTTTC. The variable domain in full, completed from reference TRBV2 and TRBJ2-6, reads EPEVTQTPSHQVTQMGQEVILRCVPISNHLYFYWYRQILGQKVEFLVSFYNNEISEKSEIFDDQFSVERPDGSNFTLKIRSTKLEDSAMYFCASSEIGAGANVLTFGAGSRLTVL.

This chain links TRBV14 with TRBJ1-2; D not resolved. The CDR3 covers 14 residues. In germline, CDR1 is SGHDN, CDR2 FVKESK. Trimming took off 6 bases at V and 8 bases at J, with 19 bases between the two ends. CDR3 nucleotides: TGTGCCAGCAGTCCCCAACTTCGACGTGGAGGCTACACCTTC. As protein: CASSPQLRRGGYTF.